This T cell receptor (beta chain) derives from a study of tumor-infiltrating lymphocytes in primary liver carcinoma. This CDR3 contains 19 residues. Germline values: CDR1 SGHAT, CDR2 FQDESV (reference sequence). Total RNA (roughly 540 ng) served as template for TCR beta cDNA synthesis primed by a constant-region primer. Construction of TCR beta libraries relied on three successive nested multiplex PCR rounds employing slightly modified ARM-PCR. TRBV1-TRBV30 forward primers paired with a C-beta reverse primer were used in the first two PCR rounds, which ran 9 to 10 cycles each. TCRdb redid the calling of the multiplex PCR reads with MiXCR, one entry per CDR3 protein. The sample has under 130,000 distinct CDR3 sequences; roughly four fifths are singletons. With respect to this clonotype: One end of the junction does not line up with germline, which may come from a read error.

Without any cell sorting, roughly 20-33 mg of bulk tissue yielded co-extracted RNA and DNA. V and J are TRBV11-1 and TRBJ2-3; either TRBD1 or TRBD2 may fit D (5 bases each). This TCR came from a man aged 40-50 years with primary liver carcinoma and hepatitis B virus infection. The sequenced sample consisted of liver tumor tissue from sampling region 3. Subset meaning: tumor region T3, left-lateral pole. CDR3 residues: CASGSGGSSLGARTDTHYF. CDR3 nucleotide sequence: TGTGCCAGCGGCTCTGGGGGAAGCTCTCTTGGAGCCCGCACAGATACGCATTATTTT. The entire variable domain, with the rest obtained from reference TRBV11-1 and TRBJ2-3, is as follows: EAEVAQSPRYKITEKSQAVAFWCDPISGHATLYWYRQILGQGPELLVQFQDESVVDDSQLPKDRFSAERLKGVDSTLKIQPAELGDSAMYLCASGSGGSSLGARTDTHYFGPGTRLTVL.